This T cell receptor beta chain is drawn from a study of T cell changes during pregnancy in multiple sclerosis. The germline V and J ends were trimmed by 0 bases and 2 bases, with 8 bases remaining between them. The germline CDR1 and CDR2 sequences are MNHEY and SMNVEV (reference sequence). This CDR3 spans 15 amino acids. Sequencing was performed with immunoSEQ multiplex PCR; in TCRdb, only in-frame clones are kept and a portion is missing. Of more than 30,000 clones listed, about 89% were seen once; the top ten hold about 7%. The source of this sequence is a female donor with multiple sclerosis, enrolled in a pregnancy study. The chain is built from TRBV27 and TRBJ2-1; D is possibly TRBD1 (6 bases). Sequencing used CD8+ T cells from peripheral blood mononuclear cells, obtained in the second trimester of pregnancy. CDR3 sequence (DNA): TGTGCCAGCAGTTTATCGACAGGTGCCTACAATGAGCAGTTCTTC. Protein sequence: CASSLSTGAYNEQFF.